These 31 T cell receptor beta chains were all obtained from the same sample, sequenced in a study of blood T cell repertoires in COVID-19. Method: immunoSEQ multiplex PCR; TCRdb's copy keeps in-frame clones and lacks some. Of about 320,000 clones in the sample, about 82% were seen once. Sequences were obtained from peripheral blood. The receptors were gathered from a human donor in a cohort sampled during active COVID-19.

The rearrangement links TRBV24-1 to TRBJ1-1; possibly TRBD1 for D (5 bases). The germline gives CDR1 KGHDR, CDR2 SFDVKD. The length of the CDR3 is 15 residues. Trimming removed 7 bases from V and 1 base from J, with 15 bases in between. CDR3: CATRQDGRTNTEAFF. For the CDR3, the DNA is TGTGCCACCAGACAGGACGGAAGAACGAACACTGAAGCTTTCTTT.

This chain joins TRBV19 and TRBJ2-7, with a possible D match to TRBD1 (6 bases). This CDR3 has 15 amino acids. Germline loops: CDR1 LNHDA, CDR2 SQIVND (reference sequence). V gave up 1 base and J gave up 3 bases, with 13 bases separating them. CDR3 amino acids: CASSIGTGTIYEQYF. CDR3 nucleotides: TGTGCCAGTAGTATAGGCACAGGGACGATCTACGAGCAGTACTTC.

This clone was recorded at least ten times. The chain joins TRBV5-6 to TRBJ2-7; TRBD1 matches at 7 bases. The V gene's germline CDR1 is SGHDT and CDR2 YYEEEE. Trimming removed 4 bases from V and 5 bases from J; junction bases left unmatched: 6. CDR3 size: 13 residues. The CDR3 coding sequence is TGTGCCAGCAGCAGGGGGCTGGGACACGAGCAGTACTTC. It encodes CASSRGLGHEQYF. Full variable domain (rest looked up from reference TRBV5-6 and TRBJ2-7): DAGVTQSPTHLIKTRGQQVTLRCSPKSGHDTVSWYQQALGQGPQFIFQYYEEEERQRGNFPDRFSGHQFPNYSSELNVNALLLGDSALYLCASSRGLGHEQYFGPGTRLTVT.

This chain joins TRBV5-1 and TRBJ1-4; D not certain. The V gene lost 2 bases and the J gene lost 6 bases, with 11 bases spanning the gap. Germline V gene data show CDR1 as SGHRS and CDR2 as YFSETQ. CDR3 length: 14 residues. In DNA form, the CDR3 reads TGCGCCAGCAGCTTCGGAGAGATCGATGAAAAACTGTTTTTT. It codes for CASSFGEIDEKLFF.

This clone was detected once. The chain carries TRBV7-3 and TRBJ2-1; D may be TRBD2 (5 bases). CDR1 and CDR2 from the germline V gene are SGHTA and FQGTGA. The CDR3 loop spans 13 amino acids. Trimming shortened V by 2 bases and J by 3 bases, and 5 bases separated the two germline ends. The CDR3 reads CASSLDYYNEQFF. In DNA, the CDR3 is TGTGCCAGCAGCTTAGACTACTACAATGAGCAGTTCTTC.

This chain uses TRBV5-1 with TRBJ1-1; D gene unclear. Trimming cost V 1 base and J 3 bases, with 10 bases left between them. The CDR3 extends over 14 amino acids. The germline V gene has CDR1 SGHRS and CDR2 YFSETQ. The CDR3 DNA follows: TGCGCCAGCAGCTTGAACGGGTTTGACACTGAAGCTTTCTTT. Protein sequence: CASSLNGFDTEAFF.

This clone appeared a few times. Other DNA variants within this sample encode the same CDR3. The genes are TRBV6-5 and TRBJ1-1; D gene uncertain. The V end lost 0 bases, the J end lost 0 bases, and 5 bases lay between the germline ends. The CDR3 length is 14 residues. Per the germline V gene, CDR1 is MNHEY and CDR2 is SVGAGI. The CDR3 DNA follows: TGTGCCAGCAGTTACTCCAGAATGAACACTGAAGCTTTCTTT. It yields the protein CASSYSRMNTEAFF.

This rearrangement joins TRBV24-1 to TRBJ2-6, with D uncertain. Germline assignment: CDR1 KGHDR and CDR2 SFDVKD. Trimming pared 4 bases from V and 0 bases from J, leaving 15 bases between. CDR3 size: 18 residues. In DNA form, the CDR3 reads TGTGCCACCAGTGACCCCTCCCCCCAGGACTCTGGGGCCAACGTCCTGACTTTC. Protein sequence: CATSDPSPQDSGANVLTF.

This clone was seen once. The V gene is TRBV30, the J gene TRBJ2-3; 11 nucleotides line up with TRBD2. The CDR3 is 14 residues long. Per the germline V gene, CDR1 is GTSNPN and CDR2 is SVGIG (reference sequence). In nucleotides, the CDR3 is TGTGCGGGAGATAGCGGGGGGGCAGCAGATACGCAGTATTTT. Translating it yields CAGDSGGAADTQYF. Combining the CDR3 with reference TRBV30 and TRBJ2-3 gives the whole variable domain SQTIHQWPATLVQPVGSPLSLECTVEGTSNPNLYWYRQAAGRGLQLLFYSVGIGQISSEVPQNLSASRPQDRQFILSSKKLLLSDSGFYLCAGDSGGAADTQYFGPGTRLTVL.

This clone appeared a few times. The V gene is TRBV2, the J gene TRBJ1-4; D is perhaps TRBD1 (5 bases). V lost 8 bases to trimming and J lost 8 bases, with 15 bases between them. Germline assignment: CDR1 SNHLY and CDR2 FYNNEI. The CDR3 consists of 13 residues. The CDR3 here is CASQGTEGEKLFF. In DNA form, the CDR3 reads TGTGCCAGCCAAGGGACGGAGGGAGAAAAACTGTTTTTT. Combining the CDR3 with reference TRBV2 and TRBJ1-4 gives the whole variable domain EPEVTQTPSHQVTQMGQEVILRCVPISNHLYFYWYRQILGQKVEFLVSFYNNEISEKSEIFDDQFSVERPDGSNFTLKIRSTKLEDSAMYFCASQGTEGEKLFFGSGTQLSVL.

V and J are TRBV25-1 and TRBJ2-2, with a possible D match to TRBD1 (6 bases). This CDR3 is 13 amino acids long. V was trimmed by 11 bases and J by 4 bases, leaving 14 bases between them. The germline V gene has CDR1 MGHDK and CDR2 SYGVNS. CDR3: CAGSDRGTGELFF. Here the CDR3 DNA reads TGTGCCGGGTCGGACAGAGGCACCGGGGAGCTGTTTTTT. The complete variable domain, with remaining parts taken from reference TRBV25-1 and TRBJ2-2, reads EADIYQTPRYLVIGTGKKITLECSQTMGHDKMYWYQQDPGMELHLIHYSYGVNSTEKGDLSSESTVSRIRTEHFPLTLESARPSHTSQYLCAGSDRGTGELFFGEGSRLTVL.

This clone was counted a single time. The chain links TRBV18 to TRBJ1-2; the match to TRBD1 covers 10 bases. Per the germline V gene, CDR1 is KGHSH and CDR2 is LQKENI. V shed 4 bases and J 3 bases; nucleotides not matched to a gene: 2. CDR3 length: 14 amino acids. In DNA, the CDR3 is TGTGCCAGCTCACTCGGGACAGGGGACTATGGCTACACCTTC. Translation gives CASSLGTGDYGYTF.

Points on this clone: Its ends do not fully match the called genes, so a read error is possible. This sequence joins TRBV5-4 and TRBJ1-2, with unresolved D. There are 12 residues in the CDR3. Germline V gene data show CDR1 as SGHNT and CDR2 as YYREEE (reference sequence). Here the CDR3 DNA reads TGTGCCAGCAGATTGGGCCGAGATGGCTACACCTTC. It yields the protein CASRLGRDGYTF.

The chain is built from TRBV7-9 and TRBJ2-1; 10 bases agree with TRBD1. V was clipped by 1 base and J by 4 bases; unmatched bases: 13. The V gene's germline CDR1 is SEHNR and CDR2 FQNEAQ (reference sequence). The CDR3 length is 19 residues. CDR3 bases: TGTGCCAGCAGCTTAGAAAGATTCCGGGACAGGGGTGGGTACAATGAGCAGTTCTTC. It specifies CASSLERFRDRGGYNEQFF.

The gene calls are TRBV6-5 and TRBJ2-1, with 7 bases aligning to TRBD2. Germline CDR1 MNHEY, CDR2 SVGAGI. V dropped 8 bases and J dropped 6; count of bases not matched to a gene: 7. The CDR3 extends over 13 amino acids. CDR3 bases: TGTGCCAGCGGGCTAGCGGTCGTCAATGAGCAGTTCTTC. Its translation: CASGLAVVNEQFF.

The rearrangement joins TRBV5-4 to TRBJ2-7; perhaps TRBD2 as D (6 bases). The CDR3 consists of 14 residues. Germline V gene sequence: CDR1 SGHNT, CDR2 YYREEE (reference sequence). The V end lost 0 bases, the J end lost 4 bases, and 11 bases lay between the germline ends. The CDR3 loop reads CASSLGGAGYEQYF. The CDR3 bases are TGTGCCAGCAGCTTGGGAGGGGCGGGGTACGAGCAGTACTTC.

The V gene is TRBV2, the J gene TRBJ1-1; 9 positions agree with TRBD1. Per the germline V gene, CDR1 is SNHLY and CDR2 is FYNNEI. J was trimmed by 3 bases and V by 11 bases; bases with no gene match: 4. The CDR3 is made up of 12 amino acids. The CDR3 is CASRDRDTEAFF. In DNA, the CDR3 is TGTGCCTCGAGGGACAGGGACACTGAAGCTTTCTTT.

CDR3: CASSLGQGVRMTEAFF. The CDR3 region has the DNA TGTGCCAGCAGCTTGGGGCAGGGGGTGCGAATGACTGAAGCTTTCTTT. The chain carries TRBV5-4 and TRBJ1-1; 7 nucleotides align to TRBD1. The V segment lost 0 bases and the J segment 5 bases; nucleotides outside the gene matches: 10. CDR3 size: 16 residues. From germline, CDR1 is SGHNT and CDR2 YYREEE (reference sequence).

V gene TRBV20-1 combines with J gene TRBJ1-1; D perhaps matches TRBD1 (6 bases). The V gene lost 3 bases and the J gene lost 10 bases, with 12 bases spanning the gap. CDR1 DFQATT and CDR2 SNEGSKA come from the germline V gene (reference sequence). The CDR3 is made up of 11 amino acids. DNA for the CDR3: TGCAGTGCTAGCGTCGGCAGGGGAGCTTTCTTT. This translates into CSASVGRGAFF.

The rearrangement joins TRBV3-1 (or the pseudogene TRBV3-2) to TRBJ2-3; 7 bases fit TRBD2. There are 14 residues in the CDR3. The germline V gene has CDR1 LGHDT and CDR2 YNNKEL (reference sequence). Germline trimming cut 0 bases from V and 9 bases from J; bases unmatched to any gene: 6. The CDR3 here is CASSQEGGTWTQYF. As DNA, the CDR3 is TGTGCCAGCAGCCAAGAGGGGGGGACTTGGACGCAGTATTTT.

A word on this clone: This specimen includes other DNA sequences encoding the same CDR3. The CDR3 DNA sequence: TGCGCCAGCAGCTTAGCCCCCGGGACAGGAGGAAACACCATATATTTT. This codes for CASSLAPGTGGNTIYF. V gene TRBV5-1 combines with J gene TRBJ1-3; 8 bases agree with TRBD1. Germline CDR1 reads SGHRS; CDR2 reads YFSETQ. This CDR3 has 16 residues. Unmatched junction bases numbered 8, after V lost 2 bases and J lost 4 bases.

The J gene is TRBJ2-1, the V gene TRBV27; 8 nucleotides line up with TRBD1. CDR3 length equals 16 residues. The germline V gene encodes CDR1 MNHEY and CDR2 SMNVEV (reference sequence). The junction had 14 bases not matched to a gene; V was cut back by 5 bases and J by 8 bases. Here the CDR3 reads CASSLAPGTGVYEQFF. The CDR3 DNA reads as TGTGCCAGCAGTCTTGCTCCCGGGACAGGTGTTTATGAGCAGTTCTTC.

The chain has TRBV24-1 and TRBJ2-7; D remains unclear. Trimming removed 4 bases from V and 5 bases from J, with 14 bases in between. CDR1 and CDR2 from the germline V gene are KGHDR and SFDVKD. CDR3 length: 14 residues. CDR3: CATSDHISWHEQYF. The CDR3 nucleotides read TGTGCCACCAGTGACCACATCTCGTGGCACGAGCAGTACTTC.

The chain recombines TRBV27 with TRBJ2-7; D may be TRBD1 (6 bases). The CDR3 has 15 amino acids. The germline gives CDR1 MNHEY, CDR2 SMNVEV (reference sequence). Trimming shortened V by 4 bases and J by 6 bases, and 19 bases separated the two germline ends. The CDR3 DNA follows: TGTGCCAGCAGTTCAACCTACAGGGTACCTAGCGAGCAGTACTTC. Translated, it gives CASSSTYRVPSEQYF.

In nucleotides, the CDR3 is TGTGCCTGGAGCTACACCACTAGCGGGGGAGGGGAGACCCAGTACTTC. Amino acid sequence: CAWSYTTSGGGETQYF. This chain links TRBV30 with TRBJ2-5, with 11 bases identical to TRBD2. V trimming: 3 bases; J trimming: 5 bases; junction bases outside the gene matches: 11. Per germline, CDR1 GTSNPN and CDR2 SVGIG (reference sequence). The CDR3 is made up of 16 amino acids.

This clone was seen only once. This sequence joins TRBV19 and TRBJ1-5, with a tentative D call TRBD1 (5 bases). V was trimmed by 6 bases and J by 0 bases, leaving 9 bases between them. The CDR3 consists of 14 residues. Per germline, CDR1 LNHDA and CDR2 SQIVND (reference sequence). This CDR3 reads CASSNRYSNQPQHF. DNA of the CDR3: TGTGCCAGTAGCAACAGGTATAGCAATCAGCCCCAGCATTTT.

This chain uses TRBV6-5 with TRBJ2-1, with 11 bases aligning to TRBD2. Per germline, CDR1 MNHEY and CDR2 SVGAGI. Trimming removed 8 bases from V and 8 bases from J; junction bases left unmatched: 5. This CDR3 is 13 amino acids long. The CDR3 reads CASQTSGGDEQFF. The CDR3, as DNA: TGTGCCAGCCAAACTAGCGGGGGCGATGAGCAGTTCTTC.

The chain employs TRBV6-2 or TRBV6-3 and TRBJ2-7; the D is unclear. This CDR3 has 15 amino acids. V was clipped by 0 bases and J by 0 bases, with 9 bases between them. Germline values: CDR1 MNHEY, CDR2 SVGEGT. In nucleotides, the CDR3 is TGTGCCAGCAGTTACTCGGGTTGGAGCTCCTACGAGCAGTACTTC. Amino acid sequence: CASSYSGWSSYEQYF.

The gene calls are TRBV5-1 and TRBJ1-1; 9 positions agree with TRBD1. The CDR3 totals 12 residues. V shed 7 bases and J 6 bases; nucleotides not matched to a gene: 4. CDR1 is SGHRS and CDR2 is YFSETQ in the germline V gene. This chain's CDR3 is CASRRDRAEAFF. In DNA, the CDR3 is TGCGCCAGCCGTCGGGACAGGGCTGAAGCTTTCTTT.

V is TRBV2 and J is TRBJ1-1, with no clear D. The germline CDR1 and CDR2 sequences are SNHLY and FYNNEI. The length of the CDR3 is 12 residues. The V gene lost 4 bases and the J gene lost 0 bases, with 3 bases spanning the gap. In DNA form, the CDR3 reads TGTGCCAGCAGTGTAATGAACACTGAAGCTTTCTTT. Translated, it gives CASSVMNTEAFF.

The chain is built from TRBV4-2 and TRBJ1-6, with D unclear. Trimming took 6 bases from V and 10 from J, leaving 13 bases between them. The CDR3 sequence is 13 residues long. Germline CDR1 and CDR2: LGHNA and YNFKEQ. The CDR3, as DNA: TGTGCCAGCAGTCCGGGAGGAGGCTCACCCCTCCACTTT. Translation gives CASSPGGGSPLHF.